The next 5 T cell receptor beta chains were all read from a single sample in a study of tissue T cells after allogeneic stem cell transplantation (dated by TCRdb to the early 2020s). Library preparation employed the immunoSEQ multiplex PCR assay. TCRdb took this table from immuneACCESS and kept in-frame rearrangements with V and J called. Such tables lack part of the clones; where checked against another copy, unresolved V genes explain under half of the gap, and the rest is unexplained. The sample table records 1,800 or so clones; 45% to 50% of these occur just once. Jointly, the top ten make up 28% of the sample. What the time point label conveys for this sample: mouse harvest day 14 after allogeneic transplant. Mouse grafts consisting of 10^7 T-cell-depleted bone marrow cells combined with 10^6 splenic CD5+ T cells were administered by tail vein injection. The material sequenced was gut tissue. Receptors were obtained from a female BALB/c mouse given C57BL/6 T cells with graft-versus-host disease after an allogeneic hematopoietic cell transplant.

As regards this clone: Mouse gene names apply. The DNA ends 1 residue before the CDR3 does, and the rest of the CDR3 is filled in from the germline J gene. The gene calls are TRBV26 and TRBJ2-2; perhaps D is TRBD1 or TRBD2 (5 bases each). Trimming left V 1 base short and J 0 bases short, with 6 bases between. CDR3 length equals 15 residues. Germline V gene lookup returns CDR1 KGHPV and CDR2 FQNQEV (reference sequence). This CDR3 reads CASSLLGPNTGQLYF. The covered CDR3 bases are TGTGCCAGCAGTCTGTTGGGGCCAAACACCGGGCAGCTCTAC.

This clone was seen a few times. The gene names given are mouse names. The CDR3 goes on 1 residue after the read ends, and that part is filled in from the germline J gene. The chain uses TRBV19 and TRBJ2-7, with 10 bases matching TRBD2. The V segment lost 2 bases and the J segment 6 bases; nucleotides outside the gene matches: 2. Germline V gene data show CDR1 as FNHDT and CDR2 as SITEND (reference sequence). CDR3 length: 13 amino acids. Incomplete CDR3 DNA: TGTGCCAGCAGTATCCTGGGGGGGCCTGAACAGTAC. Translated: CASSILGGPEQY. The whole CDR3 sequence reads CASSILGGPEQYF.

As to this clone: The gene symbols are mouse symbols. The sequence runs out 1 residue before the end of the CDR3; the remainder is reconstructed from the germline J gene. The rearrangement uses TRBV24 and TRBJ2-1, with TRBD2 identical over 9 bases. The CDR3 extends over 19 amino acids. V trimming: 0 bases; J trimming: 0 bases; junction bases outside the gene matches: 9. In germline, CDR1 is KGHTA, CDR2 FRNEEI. The covered CDR3 bases are TGTGCCAGCAGTCTGTATACTTCTGGGGGGGACTATAACTATGCTGAGCAGTTC. It translates to CASSLYTSGGDYNYAEQF. The whole CDR3 protein is CASSLYTSGGDYNYAEQFF.

To note about this clone: Gene names refer to mouse genes. The read stops 1 residue short of the end of the CDR3; the missing end is completed from the germline J gene. This sequence joins TRBV3 and TRBJ2-1; 8 bases map to TRBD2. Germline trimming cut 3 bases from V and 4 bases from J; bases unmatched to any gene: 2. This CDR3 comprises 14 residues. Germline V gene sequence: CDR1 SNHLY, CDR2 FYNGKV (reference sequence). The CDR3 here is CASSFLGGYAEQFF. CDR3 bases read: TGTGCCAGCAGCTTTCTGGGGGGTTATGCTGAGCAGTTC.

This clone was recorded a few times. Gene names and germline refer to mouse. The CDR3 extends 1 residue past the end of the read, so its final part is completed from the germline J gene. This rearrangement joins TRBV12-1 to TRBJ1-1, with D perhaps matching TRBD1 (5 bases). The V end was cut by 0 bases, the J end by 7 bases, with 8 bases between. The germline V gene has CDR1 SGHSN and CDR2 HYEKVE. The CDR3 sequence is 12 residues long. The sequenced CDR3 bases are TGTGCCAGCTCTCTCGCCAGGGAAGAAGTCTTC. This translates into CASSLAREEVF. The entire CDR3 reads CASSLAREEVFF. Together with reference TRBV12-1 and TRBJ1-1, the CDR3 gives the full variable domain: DSGVVQSPRHIIKEKGGRSVLTCIPISGHSNVVWYQQTLGKELKFLIQHYEKVERDKGFLPSRFSVQQFDDYHSEMNMSALELEDSAMYFCASSLAREEVFFGKGTRLTVV.